This T cell receptor beta chain is from a study of blood T cell repertoires in COVID-19. The wider study: There were acute and convalescent COVID-19 samples, and they came from the United States, Italy and Spain. PBMCs, B-cell-depleted T cells, or T cells were the source of the cDNA or gDNA that made up the material.

This clone was seen a handful of times. The V segment lost 4 bases and the J segment 7 bases; nucleotides outside the gene matches: 5. This CDR3 contains 15 residues. From germline, CDR1 is SGHDT and CDR2 YYEEEE. Original processing notes: Reference gene primer amplification gave nucleated cell count estimates. Data came from immunoSEQ multiplex PCR; TCRdb stores just in-frame clones and leaves some out. V, J and clone size are those of that table, while D and trimming were read from the DNA. This table has 70,000 to 90,000 clones, 65% to 90% appearing once. The sample consisted of peripheral blood. V gene TRBV5-6 combines with J gene TRBJ1-6, with TRBD1 matching 10 bases. The receptor's source is a man in his fifties or sixties with acute or convalescent COVID-19. In DNA, the CDR3 is TGTGCCAGCAGCCGTGGACAGGGGGAGAATTCACCCCTCCACTTT. It encodes CASSRGQGENSPLHF.